This TCR beta chain is drawn from a study of T cell responses to AZD1222 COVID-19 vaccine. Overall study findings and caveats: Just five or six AZD1222 recipients tested seropositive at baseline. CD4 TCRs linked to vaccination spanned spike, dominating at 160-218 and 743-854. It should be noted that donors were predominantly white British and more often female, and clonal diversity was possibly underestimated.

The CDR3 sequence is 13 residues long. V was pared by 4 bases and J by 3 bases, with 6 bases between. Per germline, CDR1 MDHEN and CDR2 SYDVKM. To note about this clone: Its antigen remains unknown.

The assay was immunoSEQ multiplex PCR, and TCRdb's table has in-frame clones only and misses some. The data show 120,000 to 150,000 clones, with 85% to 90% seen just once and about 3% held by the top ten. Pooled in the analysis were second doses at about 4 or about 12 weeks. Specimen: peripheral blood, collected 28 days after the second AZD1222 dose. The genes are TRBV28 and TRBJ2-2; tentatively, D is TRBD2 (6 bases). This clonotype was sampled from an adult who received the AZD1222 COVID-19 vaccine. CDR3 in amino acids: CASSWRDTGELFF. As DNA, the CDR3 is TGTGCCAGCAGTTGGAGGGACACCGGGGAGCTGTTTTTT.